These 25 T cell receptor beta chains were sequenced from one sample in a study of blood T cell repertoires in COVID-19. Some clones are missing from TCRdb's copy, which holds only in-frame ones; the method was immunoSEQ multiplex PCR. The sample gives about 360,000 clones, 87% of which show up once; approximately 1.8% is in the top ten. The specimen sequenced was PBMCs or T cells enriched from blood (not recorded which). The source is a man between 40 and 49 years old in a cohort exposed to, infected with or recovered from COVID-19 (not recorded which).

This clone appeared once. The rearrangement links TRBV27 to TRBJ1-2; 10 nucleotides line up with TRBD1. The germline V gene has CDR1 MNHEY and CDR2 SMNVEV (reference sequence). The CDR3 consists of 14 residues. The junction had 12 bases not matched to a gene; V was cut back by 5 bases and J by 12 bases. CDR3 in DNA: TGTGCCAGCAGTCCGCGGGACAGGGGATCCTTAAACACCTTC. The encoded protein is CASSPRDRGSLNTF.

This chain links TRBV5-1 with TRBJ1-4; the D gene is possibly TRBD1 (5 bases). The CDR3 contains 15 residues. V gave up 4 bases and J gave up 4 bases, with 14 bases separating them. Germline V gene lookup returns CDR1 SGHRS and CDR2 YFSETQ. This chain's CDR3 is CASSPGTGGNEKLFF. CDR3 coding DNA: TGCGCCAGCAGCCCCGGGACTGGGGGTAATGAAAAACTGTTTTTT.

As regards this clone: The same CDR3 is also encoded by other DNA sequences in this sample. The J gene is TRBJ2-1, the V gene TRBV3-1 (or the pseudogene TRBV3-2), with TRBD2 matching over 11 bases. The germline CDR1 and CDR2 sequences are LGHDT and YNNKEL (reference sequence). The trim removed 2 bases at V and 4 bases at J, leaving 1 base unmatched. There are 15 residues in the CDR3. The CDR3 nucleotides read TGTGCCAGCAGCCAAACTAGCGGGAGTTACAATGAGCAGTTCTTC. Translating gives CASSQTSGSYNEQFF.

The chain couples TRBV7-2 to TRBJ2-7; tentatively, D is TRBD2 (6 bases). This CDR3 contains 14 residues. The germline V gene encodes CDR1 SGHTA and CDR2 FQGNSA. The V gene lost 4 bases and the J gene lost 1 base, with 11 bases spanning the gap. The CDR3 nucleotides read TGTGCCAGCAGCTCGGGACGGGAGTCCTACGAGCAGTACTTC. Translating it yields CASSSGRESYEQYF.

The table lists this clone with a few counts. This sequence joins TRBV19 and TRBJ1-5; D is possibly TRBD1 (6 bases). This CDR3 spans 13 amino acids. The V gene lost 8 bases and the J gene lost 3 bases, with 11 bases spanning the gap. Germline V gene sequence: CDR1 LNHDA, CDR2 SQIVND (reference sequence). The CDR3 is CASSDSINQPQHF. CDR3 DNA sequence: TGTGCCAGTTCGGACAGTATCAATCAGCCCCAGCATTTT.

This clone has only one observation. This rearrangement joins TRBV10-3 to TRBJ2-2; TRBD2 matches 8 bases. V was clipped by 6 bases and J by 1 base; unmatched bases: 7. The CDR3 is 16 amino acids. Per the germline V gene, CDR1 is ENHRY and CDR2 is SYGVKD. The CDR3 protein is CAISIPSGQNTGELFF. The CDR3 bases are TGTGCCATCAGCATCCCTAGCGGGCAGAACACCGGGGAGCTGTTTTTT.

The rearrangement links TRBV30 to TRBJ1-5; D is undetermined. Germline V lookup: CDR1 GTSNPN, CDR2 SVGIG (reference sequence). This CDR3 region has 13 residues. With 1 base removed from V and 7 bases from J, the gap between germline ends came to 11 bases. CDR3 sequence: CAWSGRPGQPQHF. The CDR3 coding sequence is TGTGCCTGGAGTGGGAGGCCCGGGCAGCCCCAGCATTTT.

The rearrangement joins TRBV5-6 to TRBJ1-4; no definite D call. Germline lookup yields CDR1 SGHDT and CDR2 YYEEEE. The CDR3 is made up of 15 amino acids. V was trimmed by 4 bases and J by 5 bases, leaving 15 bases between them. The CDR3 DNA sequence: TGTGCCAGCAGCCACAAACAACCCTTGAATGAAAAACTGTTTTTT. Its translation is CASSHKQPLNEKLFF. The whole variable domain, remainder taken from reference TRBV5-6 and TRBJ1-4, is DAGVTQSPTHLIKTRGQQVTLRCSPKSGHDTVSWYQQALGQGPQFIFQYYEEEERQRGNFPDRFSGHQFPNYSSELNVNALLLGDSALYLCASSHKQPLNEKLFFGSGTQLSVL.

This chain joins TRBV30 and TRBJ2-7; weak D call: TRBD1 (6 bases). Trimming stripped 5 bases from V and 2 bases from J, with 13 bases between. Germline CDR1 and CDR2: GTSNPN and SVGIG (reference sequence). There are 13 residues in the CDR3. The CDR3 sequence is CAWSRGRTYEQYF. CDR3 nucleotide sequence: TGTGCCTGGTCCAGGGGACGGACCTACGAGCAGTACTTC.

The chain joins TRBV4-2 to TRBJ1-6; D is undetermined. V lost 6 bases and J 2 bases, leaving 11 bases between the germline ends. The CDR3 totals 15 residues. Per germline, CDR1 LGHNA and CDR2 YNFKEQ. The CDR3 bases are TGTGCCAGCAGGGCAGGCTCCGCCTATAATTCACCCCTCCACTTT. It translates to CASRAGSAYNSPLHF.

The V call is TRBV9, the J call TRBJ1-1, with 7 nucleotides matching TRBD1. Per the germline V gene, CDR1 is SGDLS and CDR2 is YYNGEE. This CDR3 comprises 13 residues. After removal of 6 bases from V and 1 base from J, the junction contained 3 bases not matched to a gene. In DNA form, the CDR3 reads TGTGCCAGCAAGGGGGCTGCGAACACTGAAGCTTTCTTT. Its translation: CASKGAANTEAFF. Full variable domain (rest looked up from reference TRBV9 and TRBJ1-1): DSGVTQTPKHLITATGQRVTLRCSPRSGDLSVYWYQQSLDQGLQFLIQYYNGEERAKGNILERFSAQQFPDLHSELNLSSLELGDSALYFCASKGAANTEAFFGQGTRLTVV.

V is TRBV18 and J is TRBJ1-1, with D uncertain. This CDR3 is 14 amino acids long. Germline values: CDR1 KGHSH, CDR2 LQKENI. V was trimmed by 2 bases and J by 7 bases, leaving 14 bases between them. The CDR3 nucleotides are TGTGCCAGCTCACCAAGGGAGGGTGACGGTGAAGCTTTCTTT. Translation: CASSPREGDGEAFF.

The rearrangement uses TRBV10-3 and TRBJ2-1, with D unresolved. Germline V lookup: CDR1 ENHRY, CDR2 SYGVKD. Trimming shortened V by 6 bases and J by 3 bases, and 15 bases separated the two germline ends. The CDR3 consists of 15 residues. In DNA form, the CDR3 reads TGTGCCATCAGGGGCTTTGGGCCAGACTACAATGAGCAGTTCTTC. Protein: CAIRGFGPDYNEQFF.

J is TRBJ1-5 and V is TRBV3-1 (or the pseudogene TRBV3-2), with D possibly TRBD1 on 6 matching bases. The CDR3 has 14 residues. CDR1 LGHDT and CDR2 YNNKEL come from the germline V gene (reference sequence). Trimming left V 5 bases short and J 7 bases short, with 15 bases between. The CDR3 DNA sequence: TGTGCCAGCAGCTTCACAGGGACGGGGCAGCCCCAGCATTTT. Its translation is CASSFTGTGQPQHF.

The chain carries TRBV6-1 and TRBJ1-5; D uncertain. The CDR3 length is 14 residues. The V gene lost 3 bases and the J gene lost 3 bases, with 9 bases spanning the gap. Germline assignment: CDR1 MNHNS and CDR2 SASEGT. This CDR3 is CASSEVSINQPQHF. The DNA for the CDR3 is TGTGCCAGCAGTGAGGTCAGTATCAATCAGCCCCAGCATTTT.

The rearrangement uses TRBV4-2 and TRBJ1-6; 8 nucleotides line up with TRBD1. Germline values: CDR1 LGHNA, CDR2 YNFKEQ. CDR3 size: 16 residues. Losses at the gene ends were 6 bases for V and 6 bases for J; bases not matched to a gene: 10. The CDR3 region has the DNA TGTGCCAGCAGGCGAGACCCGGGACAGGTTAATTCACCCCTCCACTTT. It translates to CASRRDPGQVNSPLHF.

The gene calls are TRBV5-4 and TRBJ2-2; the match to TRBD1 covers 12 bases. The CDR3 spans 14 residues. V shed 8 bases and J 6 bases; nucleotides not matched to a gene: 5. CDR1 and CDR2 from the germline V gene are SGHNT and YYREEE (reference sequence). Written as DNA, the CDR3 is TGTGCCAGTGGGACAGGGGGCGAAGCCGGGGAGCTGTTTTTT. Amino acid sequence: CASGTGGEAGELFF.

The V gene is TRBV7-9, the J gene TRBJ2-1; 10 nucleotides agree with TRBD2. The CDR3 spans 16 residues. V gave up 5 bases and J gave up 1 base; unmatched junction bases: 5. Germline CDR1 and CDR2: SEHNR and FQNEAQ (reference sequence). The CDR3 protein is CASSPTSGTSYNEQFF. CDR3 in DNA: TGTGCCAGCAGCCCCACTAGCGGGACTTCCTACAATGAGCAGTTCTTC.

The chain is built from TRBV7-8 and TRBJ1-2; D is unclear. This CDR3 region has 11 residues. With 5 bases removed from V and 5 bases from J, the gap between germline ends came to 6 bases. Per the germline V gene, CDR1 is SGHVS and CDR2 is FQNEAQ. The CDR3 sequence: CASSQTYGYTF. The CDR3 DNA reads as TGTGCCAGCAGCCAGACTTATGGCTACACCTTC.

The V call is TRBV29-1, the J call TRBJ2-7; TRBD2 aligns across 7 bases. The CDR3 loop spans 15 amino acids. V was clipped by 4 bases and J by 5 bases; unmatched bases: 14. Germline V gene lookup returns CDR1 SQVTM and CDR2 ANQGSEA. The CDR3 here is CSVARGAGTWDEQYF. In nucleotides, the CDR3 is TGCAGCGTTGCCCGGGGAGCGGGGACGTGGGACGAGCAGTACTTC.

The rearrangement links TRBV19 to TRBJ2-5, with TRBD2 matching 8 bases. Trimming cost V 9 bases and J 4 bases; bases outside gene matches: 4. The CDR3 has 12 amino acids. Germline values: CDR1 LNHDA, CDR2 SQIVND (reference sequence). The CDR3 is CASNSGRETQYF. CDR3 DNA sequence: TGTGCCAGCAACAGCGGGAGAGAGACCCAGTACTTC.

This rearrangement joins TRBV12-3 or TRBV12-4 to TRBJ1-1; possibly TRBD1 for D (6 bases). The CDR3 spans 13 residues. Trimming cost V 10 bases and J 4 bases, with 16 bases left between them. CDR3 DNA: TGTGCCATCAAGGGAGGGGGTTCCACTGAAGCTTTCTTT. As protein: CAIKGGGSTEAFF.

The V gene is TRBV7-9, the J gene TRBJ1-1, with D maybe TRBD1 (5 bases). V was trimmed by 3 bases and J by 3 bases, leaving 8 bases between them. The CDR3 is 13 residues long. Germline V gene data show CDR1 as SEHNR and CDR2 as FQNEAQ (reference sequence). The CDR3 nucleotides read TGTGCCAGCAGCTTTTCGGGGGACACTGAAGCTTTCTTT. This sequence encodes CASSFSGDTEAFF.

J is TRBJ1-2 and V is TRBV25-1; 9 nucleotides line up with TRBD1. The CDR3 covers 14 residues. Germline V gene sequence: CDR1 MGHDK, CDR2 SYGVNS. The junction had 8 bases not matched to a gene; V was cut back by 7 bases and J by 5 bases. The CDR3 loop reads CASNRQGGVYGYTF. DNA of the CDR3: TGTGCCAGCAACCGACAGGGGGGAGTATATGGCTACACCTTC.

V usage is TRBV5-5 and J usage is TRBJ1-1; D is perhaps TRBD1 (5 bases). The CDR3 is 15 residues long. Trimming left V 0 bases short and J 2 bases short, with 11 bases between. Germline lookup yields CDR1 SGHKS and CDR2 YYEKEE (reference sequence). DNA for the CDR3: TGTGCCAGCAGCTTGGGTGGTGGACATAACACTGAAGCTTTCTTT. Protein product: CASSLGGGHNTEAFF.